Below, 5 T cell receptor beta chains from the same sample are listed, as sequenced in a study of CD8 T cells in ankylosing spondylitis. TCRdb reanalysed the 5' RACE reads using MiXCR and keeps one entry per CDR3 protein. The sample lists 190,000 or so distinct CDR3 sequences, 10% to 15% occurring once. The source material was blood, either unsorted or a sorted T cell fraction (not recorded which). The source is a male donor with ankylosing spondylitis or in good health (not recorded which).

This clonotype was detected a few times. The genes are TRBV29-1 and TRBJ2-7; D call uncertain. From germline, CDR1 is SQVTM and CDR2 ANQGSEA. The CDR3 consists of 13 residues. Trimming took 4 bases from V and 3 from J, leaving 13 bases between them. The CDR3 sequence: CSVGRVNSYEQYF. CDR3 sequence (DNA): TGCAGCGTTGGTAGGGTAAACAGCTACGAGCAGTACTTC.

This clonotype appeared a few times. The chain combines TRBV12-3 or TRBV12-4 with TRBJ1-1; D gene ambiguous. The ends were cut back, 0 bases at V and 11 bases at J, with 13 bases in the middle. The CDR3 length is 13 residues. CDR3 residues: CASSLAGPKGAFF. DNA for the CDR3: TGTGCCAGCAGTTTAGCCGGACCTAAAGGGGCTTTCTTT.

This clonotype occurred many times. The chain couples TRBV12-3 or TRBV12-4 to TRBJ1-1; D may be TRBD1 (6 bases). The ends were cut back, 3 bases at V and 2 bases at J, with 10 bases in the middle. The CDR3 covers 14 residues. CDR3 DNA sequence: TGTGCCAGCAGTTTCGCAGGGGCTAACACTGAAGCTTTCTTT. It translates to CASSFAGANTEAFF.

The table lists this clonotype with a few counts. The gene calls are TRBV7-9 and TRBJ2-7; D is unresolved. The CDR3 consists of 12 residues. The germline V gene has CDR1 SEHNR and CDR2 FQNEAQ (reference sequence). V was trimmed by 8 bases and J by 5 bases, leaving 13 bases between them. The CDR3 DNA is TGTGCCAGCGTTACAGAGGCAAACGAGCAGTACTTC. Protein: CASVTEANEQYF.

Many counts were recorded for this clonotype. The V call is TRBV5-1, the J call TRBJ2-5, with TRBD2 as a possible D gene (5 bases). Germline lookup yields CDR1 SGHRS and CDR2 YFSETQ. Trimming removed 3 bases at V and 5 bases at J, with 20 bases between. The CDR3 is made up of 16 amino acids. As DNA, the CDR3 is TGCGCCAGCAGCTCCCCGGGAAGAGAGATTCCGGAGACCCAGTACTTC. This encodes CASSSPGREIPETQYF.